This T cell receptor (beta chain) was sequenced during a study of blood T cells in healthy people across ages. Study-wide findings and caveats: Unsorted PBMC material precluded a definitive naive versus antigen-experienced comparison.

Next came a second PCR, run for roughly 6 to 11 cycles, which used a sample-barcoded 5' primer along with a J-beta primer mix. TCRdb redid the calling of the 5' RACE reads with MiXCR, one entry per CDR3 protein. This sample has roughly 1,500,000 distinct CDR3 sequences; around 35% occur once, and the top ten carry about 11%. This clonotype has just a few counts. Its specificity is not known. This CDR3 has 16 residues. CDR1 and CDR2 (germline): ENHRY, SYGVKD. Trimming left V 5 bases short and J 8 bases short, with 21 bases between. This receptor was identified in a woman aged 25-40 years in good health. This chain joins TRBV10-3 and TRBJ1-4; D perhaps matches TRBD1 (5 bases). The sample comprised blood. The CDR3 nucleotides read TGTGCCATCAGTCAGGTTCGGGGCCAGGTCGGGGAAAAACTGTTTTTT. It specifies CAISQVRGQVGEKLFF.